This T cell receptor beta chain was recorded in a study of blood T cell repertoires in COVID-19. Turning to the study itself: Collection of acute and convalescent COVID-19 samples took place in the United States, Italy and Spain. Sources were T cells, B-cell-depleted T cells, or PBMCs; the material itself was cDNA or gDNA.

The CDR3 spans 16 residues. The J segment lost 7 bases and the V segment lost 1 base, leaving 9 bases of the junction unmatched. Germline CDR1 is SGHAT and CDR2 is FQNNGV. In the authors' workflow: Cell counts per sample came from amplifying reference gene primers. Profiled with immunoSEQ multiplex PCR; TCRdb holds only in-frame clones, not every one. V, J and clone size were drawn from that table, and D and trimming were deduced from the DNA. The repertoire holds about 130,000 clones, with around 74% as singletons. The rearrangement links TRBV11-2 to TRBJ2-1; 8 bases are a match to TRBD2. The specimen was peripheral blood. This sequence was found in a man between 60 and 75 years old with acute or convalescent COVID-19. In DNA, the CDR3 is TGTGCCAGCAGCTTAGTACCAGCGGGAGCCAAGAATGAGCAGTTCTTC. As protein: CASSLVPAGAKNEQFF.